This entry lists 10 T cell receptor beta chains sequenced from one sample in a study of blood T cell repertoires in COVID-19. Sequencing used immunoSEQ multiplex PCR; TCRdb keeps in-frame clones, though not all of them. The profile covers about 140,000 clones, with 75% to 90% appearing a single time and around 11% taken by the ten largest. Material for sequencing was PBMCs or T cells enriched from blood (not recorded which). These receptors were obtained from a man aged 55-75 years who had recovered from COVID-19.

This chain joins TRBV9 and TRBJ1-1, with no clear D. This CDR3 is 12 amino acids long. Germline-derived CDR1 and CDR2 are SGDLS and YYNGEE. Trimming took 3 bases from V and 7 from J, leaving 10 bases between them. The chain's CDR3 is CASSGRTFEAFF. In nucleotides, the CDR3 is TGTGCCAGCAGCGGCCGGACTTTTGAAGCTTTCTTT.

As DNA, the CDR3 is TGTGCCAGCAGCCCCCGACAATCCAGGGGGAACACTGAAGCTTTCTTT. Residues: CASSPRQSRGNTEAFF. The chain couples TRBV9 to TRBJ1-1; TRBD1 might be the D (6 bases). The CDR3 sequence is 16 residues long. Germline CDR1 reads SGDLS; CDR2 reads YYNGEE. V was clipped by 4 bases and J by 1 base, with 17 bases between them.

The CDR3 DNA reads as TGCGCCAGCAGCCAAGGGGGACTAATCACAGATACGCAGTATTTT. Amino acids: CASSQGGLITDTQYF. The chain links TRBV4-1 to TRBJ2-3; 7 bases fit TRBD2. CDR1 MGHRA and CDR2 YSYEKL come from the germline V gene. The length of the CDR3 is 15 residues. V gave up 1 base and J gave up 2 bases; unmatched junction bases: 3.

Here the CDR3 reads CASSFHPPGQGYEQYF. In DNA form, the CDR3 reads TGTGCCAGCAGCTTCCACCCTCCGGGACAGGGCTACGAGCAGTACTTC. The chain recombines TRBV5-5 with TRBJ2-7; TRBD1 agrees at 9 bases. From germline, CDR1 is SGHKS and CDR2 YYEKEE (reference sequence). V was clipped by 2 bases and J by 3 bases; unmatched bases: 9. The CDR3 sequence is 16 residues long.

The chain has TRBV3-1 (or the pseudogene TRBV3-2) and TRBJ1-2; TRBD1 matches at 10 bases. The CDR3 covers 14 residues. The germline gives CDR1 LGHDT, CDR2 YNNKEL (reference sequence). V shed 5 bases, J shed 3 bases, and the junction held 3 bases outside the gene matches. The DNA of the CDR3 is TGTGCCAGCAGCTCGACAGGGGGCGACTATGGCTACACCTTC. Its protein is CASSSTGGDYGYTF.

The V gene is TRBV29-1, the J gene TRBJ2-5; D is undetermined. The germline V gene encodes CDR1 SQVTM and CDR2 ANQGSEA. The CDR3 consists of 12 residues. V was cut by 4 bases and J by 1 base, with 7 bases left in between. Here the CDR3 reads CSVGPPQETQYF. In DNA form, the CDR3 reads TGCAGCGTTGGGCCACCCCAAGAGACCCAGTACTTC.

V usage is TRBV3-1 (or the pseudogene TRBV3-2) and J usage is TRBJ2-7; D perhaps matches TRBD2 (5 bases). This CDR3 contains 16 residues. V lost 1 base and J 5 bases, leaving 18 bases between the germline ends. Germline V gives CDR1 LGHDT, CDR2 YNNKEL (reference sequence). CDR3 bases: TGTGCCAGCAGCCAAGGTATCAGCGGCCGTAGGAACGAGCAGTACTTC. Residues: CASSQGISGRRNEQYF.

The genes are TRBV18 and TRBJ1-1; unclear D gene. Germline values: CDR1 KGHSH, CDR2 LQKENI. Trimming cost V 3 bases and J 4 bases, with 15 bases left between them. The CDR3 covers 15 residues. The CDR3 bases are TGTGCCAGCTCACCCCGGAGCGCGGGTATCACTGAAGCTTTCTTT. Amino acids: CASSPRSAGITEAFF.

The gene calls are TRBV7-9 and TRBJ2-5; D perhaps matches TRBD1 (7 bases). There are 15 residues in the CDR3. Germline lookup yields CDR1 SEHNR and CDR2 FQNEAQ (reference sequence). V lost 2 bases to trimming and J lost 2 bases, with 12 bases between them. The CDR3 nucleotides are TGTGCCAGCAGCTTAATGGGGGGACAGCAAGAGACCCAGTACTTC. It codes for CASSLMGGQQETQYF.

This clone was picked up one time. For the CDR3, the DNA is TGTGCCATCGGACAGGAGGCCCAAAGCAATCAGCCCCAGCATTTT. Its translation is CAIGQEAQSNQPQHF. The V gene is TRBV10-3, the J gene TRBJ1-5; the match to TRBD1 covers 7 bases. Germline CDR1 and CDR2: ENHRY and SYGVKD. The V gene end was trimmed by 8 bases and the J gene end by 1 base; junction bases not matched to a gene: 8. The CDR3 extends over 15 amino acids.